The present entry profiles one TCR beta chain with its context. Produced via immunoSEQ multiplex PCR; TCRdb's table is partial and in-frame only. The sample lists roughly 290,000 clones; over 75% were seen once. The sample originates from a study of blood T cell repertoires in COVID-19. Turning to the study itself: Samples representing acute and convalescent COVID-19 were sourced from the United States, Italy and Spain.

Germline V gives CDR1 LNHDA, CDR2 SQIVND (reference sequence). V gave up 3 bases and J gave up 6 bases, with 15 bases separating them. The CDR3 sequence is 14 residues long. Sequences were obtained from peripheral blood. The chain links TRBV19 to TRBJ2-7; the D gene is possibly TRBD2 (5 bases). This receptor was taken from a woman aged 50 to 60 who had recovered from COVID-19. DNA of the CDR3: TGTGCCAGTAGTATCAGGACTTCTAGGACCGAGCAGTACTTC. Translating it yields CASSIRTSRTEQYF.